This section outlines one T cell receptor (beta chain) sequence together with its context. CDR1 SGHAT and CDR2 FQNNGV come from the germline V gene. The CDR3 is 14 residues long. Trimming shortened V by 0 bases and J by 4 bases, and 6 bases separated the two germline ends. The data originate from a study of shared T cell receptors in the human thymus. Repertoires were generated with immunoSEQ multiplex PCR, while TCRdb's copy carries only in-frame clones and drops some. The sample contains 540,000 or so clones, more than 75% of which appear only once. These same data were also listed under a study on human thymus T cells. That source adds: Overlap was high between thymic repertoires from unrelated individuals, as reported in related research.

The sample was thymocytes. The chain couples TRBV11-2 to TRBJ1-4; D unclear. This sequence was found in a boy younger than two with a congenital heart defect. This CDR3 reads CASSLEQHNEKLFF. As DNA, the CDR3 is TGTGCCAGCAGCTTAGAACAGCATAATGAAAAACTGTTTTTT.